This is a list of T cell receptor beta chains from one sample in a study of EBV T-cell therapy then PD-1 blockade in nasopharyngeal carcinoma. These receptors' antigens are unknown. Sequencing used immunoSEQ multiplex PCR; TCRdb keeps in-frame clones, though not all of them. Among 11,000 to 15,000 clones listed, around four fifths were seen once. The sample consisted of CD8+ T cells from blood, taken at approximately day 99 from a patient whose treatment included autologous EBV-specific T cells and nivolumab. Receptor source: a man in his forties with nasopharyngeal carcinoma. CDR3s leave out the opening cysteine and the closing phenylalanine or tryptophan. A D gene is named only where the DNA matches it firmly.

V gene,D gene,J gene,CDR3 protein
TRBV5-4,.,TRBJ2-1,ASSLGGNEQF
TRBV10-3,.,TRBJ1-4,AISIDTEEKLF
TRBV4-3,TRBD2,TRBJ2-3,ASRLTRTSGGDTQY
TRBV4-3,.,TRBJ2-3,ASSQDGTSTDTQY
TRBV5-4,TRBD1,TRBJ1-1,ASSLFGAGGTEAF
TRBV12-3/TRBV12-4,.,TRBJ1-5,ASSLGQPQH
TRBV5-6,.,TRBJ2-3,ASSFVDTDTQY
TRBV6-2/TRBV6-3,TRBD1,TRBJ1-5,ASSYSPDRVNQPQH
TRBV7-9,TRBD1,TRBJ2-7,ASSRTGGQY
TRBV7-2,.,TRBJ2-4,ASSLGGGGNRD
TRBV13,TRBD1,TRBJ1-1,ASSSRDRGQGTEAF
TRBV4-3,.,TRBJ1-1,ASSLLSENTEAF
TRBV10-3,.,TRBJ1-2,AISESWGLNYGYT
TRBV7-6,TRBD2,TRBJ2-3,ASSPTSGVFTDTQY
TRBV7-8,TRBD1,TRBJ1-2,ASSLGTGGNYGYT
TRBV12-3/TRBV12-4,.,TRBJ2-3,ASSLAEADTQY
TRBV25-1,.,TRBJ2-1,ASTRGSYNEQF
TRBV10-3,.,TRBJ1-2,AISESSYTKAALS
TRBV19,.,TRBJ1-1,ASRPRDWGPEAF
TRBV28,.,TRBJ2-3,ATLWDITDTQY
TRBV4-1,.,TRBJ1-1,ASSQGPGDTEAF
TRBV6-2/TRBV6-3,.,TRBJ1-2,ASSYPGQRYGYT
TRBV4-3,.,TRBJ1-6,ASSQDPGSYNSPLH
TRBV6-2/TRBV6-3,TRBD2,TRBJ2-7,ASSYGAGEEQY
TRBV6-5,.,TRBJ2-2,ASSYDSGTGELF
TRBV27,.,TRBJ1-4,ASRTGTRGKLF
TRBV6-2/TRBV6-3,.,TRBJ2-1,ASSRRDVVF
TRBV4-3,TRBD1,TRBJ2-3,ASSQDQGRGRRDTQY
TRBV2,.,TRBJ2-1,ASSDPLSWNEQF
TRBV7-9,.,TRBJ2-4,ASSLAQAGVDKNIQY
TRBV15,.,TRBJ2-1,ATSREKGGAYNEQF
TRBV29-1,.,TRBJ2-2,SGYNTGELF
TRBV28,TRBD1,TRBJ2-2,ASSYRGTGELF
TRBV19,TRBD2,TRBJ2-5,ASSIHGSGGPEAQY
TRBV21-1,.,TRBJ2-1,ASSLREISTNEQF
TRBV7-2,.,TRBJ2-7,ASSPSRVPTYEQY
TRBV7-9,.,TRBJ1-1,ASSRGGTEAF
TRBV27,TRBD1,TRBJ1-1,ASSWQGAGTEAF
TRBV4-3,TRBD2,TRBJ2-7,ASSQDWRVAGDHYEQY
TRBV9,.,TRBJ2-4,ASSVGFRGADIQY
TRBV5-1,.,TRBJ2-7,ASSLRVGIGPYYEQY
TRBV7-9,TRBD2,TRBJ2-4,ASHQTSGGENIQY
TRBV27,.,TRBJ2-7,ASSQGMGEQY
TRBV6-4,.,TRBJ1-2,ASSPQGIDYT
TRBV27,.,TRBJ1-4,ASSLGWRVNEKLF
TRBV7-2,.,TRBJ1-4,ASSLIGTTNEKLF
TRBV7-8,TRBD2,TRBJ2-1,ASSLEAGVVDEQF
TRBV2,TRBD1,TRBJ1-1,ASLPGQGATEAF
TRBV7-6,TRBD1,TRBJ1-5,ASSLGQGAYSNQPQH
TRBV27,.,TRBJ2-3,ASSLTPSDTQY
TRBV7-9,.,TRBJ2-7,ASSIAYEQY
TRBV4-1,TRBD1,TRBJ1-3,ASSHFTRDRVGNTIY